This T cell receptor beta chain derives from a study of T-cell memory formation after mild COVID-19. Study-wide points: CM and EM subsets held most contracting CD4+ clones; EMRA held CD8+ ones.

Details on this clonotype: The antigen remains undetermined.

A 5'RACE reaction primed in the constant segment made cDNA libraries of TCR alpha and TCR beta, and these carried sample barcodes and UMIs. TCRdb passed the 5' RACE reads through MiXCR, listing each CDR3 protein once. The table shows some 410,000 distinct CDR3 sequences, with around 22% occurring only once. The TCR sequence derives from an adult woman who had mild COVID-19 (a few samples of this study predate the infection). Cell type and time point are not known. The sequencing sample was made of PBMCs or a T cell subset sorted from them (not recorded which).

DNA for the CDR3: TGTGCCAGCAGCTTGACCCCAGCCGGTTTAGATGGCTACACCTTC. Translation gives CASSLTPAGLDGYTF. V and J are TRBV5-5 and TRBJ1-2; no definite D call. V was clipped by 1 base and J by 6 bases, with 16 bases between them. The CDR3 runs 15 residues. Germline lookup yields CDR1 SGHKS and CDR2 YYEKEE (reference sequence). Variable domain in full (rest from reference TRBV5-5 and TRBJ1-2): DAGVTQSPTHLIKTRGQQVTLRCSPISGHKSVSWYQQVLGQGPQFIFQYYEKEERGRGNFPDRFSARQFPNYSSELNVNALLLGDSALYLCASSLTPAGLDGYTFGSGTRLTVV.